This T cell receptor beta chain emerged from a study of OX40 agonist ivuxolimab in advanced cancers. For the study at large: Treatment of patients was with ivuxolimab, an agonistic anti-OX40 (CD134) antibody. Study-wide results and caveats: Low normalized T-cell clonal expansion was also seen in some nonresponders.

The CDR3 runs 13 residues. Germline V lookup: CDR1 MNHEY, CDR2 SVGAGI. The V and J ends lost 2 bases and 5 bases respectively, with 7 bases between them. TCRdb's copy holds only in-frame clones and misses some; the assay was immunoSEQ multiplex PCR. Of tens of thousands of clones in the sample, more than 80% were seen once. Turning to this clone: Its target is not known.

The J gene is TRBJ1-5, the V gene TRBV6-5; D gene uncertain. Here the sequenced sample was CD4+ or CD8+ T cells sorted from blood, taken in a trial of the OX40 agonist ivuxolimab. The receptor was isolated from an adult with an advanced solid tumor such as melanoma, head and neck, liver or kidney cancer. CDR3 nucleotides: TGTGCCAGCAGTTACGAACCATATCAGCCCCAGCATTTT. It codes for CASSYEPYQPQHF.